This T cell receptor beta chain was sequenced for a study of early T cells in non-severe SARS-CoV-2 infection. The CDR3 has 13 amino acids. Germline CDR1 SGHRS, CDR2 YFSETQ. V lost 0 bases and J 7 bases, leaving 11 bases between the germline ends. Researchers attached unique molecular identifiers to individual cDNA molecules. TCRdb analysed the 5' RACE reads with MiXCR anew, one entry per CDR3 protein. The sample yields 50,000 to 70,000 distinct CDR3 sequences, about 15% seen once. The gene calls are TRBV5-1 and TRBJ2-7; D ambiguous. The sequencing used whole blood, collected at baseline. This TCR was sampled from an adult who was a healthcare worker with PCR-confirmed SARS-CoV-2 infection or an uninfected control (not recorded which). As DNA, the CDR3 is TGCGCCAGCAGCTTGGACAGACCTTTGGAGCAGTACTTC. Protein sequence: CASSLDRPLEQYF.